The present entry profiles one TCR beta chain with its context. Its binding antigen is unknown. It has no much larger one-base neighbor in the sample; base qualities were not kept. Library preparation used 5' RACE. The sequencer listed for this sample is Illumina HiSeq 2500. The second PCR ran for roughly 7 to 11 cycles and used a J-beta primer mix along with a sample-barcoded 5' primer. A template-switch 5' adaptor carrying 12 random nucleotides introduced a unique molecular identifier onto each TCR beta cDNA molecule. At least 2.5 million CDR3-containing paired-end reads were obtained from each sample. First-strand cDNA was synthesized from all RNA with the Mint cDNA synthesis kit, primed by a TRBC-specific oligonucleotide. Following uracil-DNA glycosylase treatment, all cDNA underwent a first 18-cycle PCR with the universal primers M1SS and BC2_uni_R. The authors' analysis ran thus. For normalization, 1 million high-quality reads were randomly selected from each sample, with every read carrying a distinct molecular identifier. Instead of being binned into consensus sequences, reads that shared molecular identifiers were thrown out. MiTCR, set to a Q25 quality threshold and the strictest error-elimination algorithm, was used for CDR3 identification, clonotype clustering and error correction. Lower-bound total TCR beta diversity was estimated with a nonparametric unseen species model using Euler transformation. Using fastp trimming at Q25 and MiXCR clonotype assembly, TCRdb reanalyzed the public sequencing data and kept in-frame beta chains. Every CDR3 protein is listed once, alongside the most common genes and DNA of its rows. TCRdb, not the original authors, processed these V and J calls. This sample gives just under 750,000 distinct CDR3 sequences in total; around a fifth of them show up just once. Roughly a fifth of the sample rests with the top ten.

The CDR1 and CDR2 encoded by the germline V gene are MNHEY and SVGEGT. The junction shows trimming of 7 bases on V and 7 bases on J, plus 17 bases between the germline ends. Inclusive of the bounding cysteine and valine, the CDR3 is 13 residues long. Just the 39-base CDR3 DNA is kept, in frame starting at base 1. The sample is drawn from a study of blood T cells in healthy people across ages (dated by TCRdb to the mid-2010s). Looking at the study overall: Template switching captured roughly one uniquely barcoded TCR beta cDNA molecule per two T cells in model experiments. The study measured age-related changes in TCR beta repertoire diversity using deep sequencing normalized with unique cDNA molecular identifiers. Donors were grouped into four age groups: young (average about 15 years), middle-aged (39), aged (around 60) and long-lived (just over 80). Donors of different ages were randomly distributed across sequencing lanes to avoid experimental bias. For two donors (one aged 18 to 30 and one aged 80 or older), the study analyzed two additional independent replicas of 1 million unique cDNA reads from the same blood draw.

Results the study describes overall, beyond this receptor: Because the CMV infection status of the donors was unknown, age-related changes in expanded clonotypes may potentially have been confounded. Estimates of total diversity from one million sequenced T cells were regarded as lower bounds and underestimates. Observed TCR beta diversity per million T cells fell roughly linearly with age, and a significant reduction was already apparent by age around 40. Conclusive comparison of naive and antigen-experienced compartments was prevented by the profiling of bulk unsorted PBMCs. Compared with the aged group, more naive CD4+ T cells, fewer expanded clones and increased TCR diversity were shown by the long-lived group, suggesting age selection. There was a strong correlation between observed TCR beta diversity and the percentage of naive T cells measured by flow cytometry.

Systemically healthy Caucasian individuals from Russia, over 30 in total and aged about 6 to 100 years, were included as donors. Roughly 10 milliliters of peripheral blood were drawn from each donor into EDTA-treated Vacutainer tubes. Ficoll-Paque density-gradient centrifugation was used to isolate PBMCs, with at least 7 million per sample. Total RNA was extracted from PBMCs with Trizol reagent, with at least 5 micrograms obtained per sample. For every donor, an aliquot of PBMCs went through flow cytometry to measure the percentages of naive CD45RAhigh/CD27high T cells. Sequenced sample: blood. The source of this sequence is a man between 65 and 79 years old in good health. The chain is assembled from TRBV6-2 or TRBV6-3 and TRBJ2-7; the D region possibly corresponds to TRBD1 (6 bases align). The encoded CDR3 is CASTKTGSTEQYV. Read as DNA, the sequence is TGTGCCAGCACGAAGACAGGCTCTACGGAGCAGTACGTC.